This note documents a single TCR beta chain sequence. Its antigen remains unidentified. The germline gives CDR1 SGHTS, CDR2 YDEGEE. The CDR3 contains 13 residues. Trimming shortened V by 2 bases and J by 4 bases, and 7 bases separated the two germline ends. The sample comes from a study of T cells in localized non-small cell lung cancer. Findings of the study overall: Appearance in adjacent lung was seen for a median roughly 50 of the top 100 tumor clones. A higher density of T cells in blood coincided with extended overall survival.

TCRdb's table, derived via immunoSEQ multiplex PCR, lists solely in-frame clones and lacks some. The sample lists about 59,000 clones; 80% to 95% were seen once. The chain has TRBV5-8 and TRBJ1-5, with unresolved D. Sample: peripheral blood, taken before any cancer treatment. The receptor comes from a man between 40 and 70 years old with stage I lung adenocarcinoma. CDR3: CASSLGKNQPQHF. DNA for the CDR3: TGTGCCAGCAGCTTAGGGAAAAATCAGCCCCAGCATTTT.